This T cell receptor beta chain was identified during a study of T-cell reconstitution after alpha-beta-depleted transplantation in children. Preparation of the TCRbeta library used unique molecular identifiers. TCRdb used MiXCR to reprocess the PCR reads, holding one entry per CDR3 protein. The sample shows about 690,000 distinct CDR3 sequences, roughly 17% of them seen only once. A word on this clonotype: A much larger clone lies a single base off, so this may be a read error.

The sequence came from a human donor who donated a stem cell graft to a child with acute myeloid leukemia. This specimen was PBMCs from the stem cell graft donor, taken from the stem cell graft.

DNA of the CDR3: TGCTGTGCTAGAGATCAGGGCGGGGCCGTGAAAGAGACCCAGTACTTC. Protein product: CCARDQGGAVKETQYF. The chain couples TRBV20-1 to TRBJ2-5; D might be TRBD2 (6 bases). There are 16 residues in the CDR3. CDR1 is DFQATT, CDR2 SNEGSKA, per germline (reference sequence).